This section outlines one T cell receptor beta chain sequence together with its context. Its antigen is still unknown. No much larger clonotype is one base removed from it; base qualities were not supplied. Trimming leaves V shorter by 4 bases and J shorter by 5 bases, with the junction holding 8 bases beyond the gene matches. The CDR3, from cysteine to phenylalanine, totals 14 residues. CDR3 DNA is the only sequence kept; it has 42 bases, read in frame from the first base. The germline V gene (reference sequence) supplies CDR1 SGHNT and CDR2 YYREEE. In total, approximately 700 healthy bone marrow donors made up the cohort. All cohort members were sampled while nominally healthy, although unrecorded immune exposures were likely present. The donor tested CMV seronegative and was one of the 352 seronegative cohort members. Each donor provided a peripheral blood sample, and peripheral blood mononuclear cells were used for TCR beta sequencing. The Qiagen DNeasy Blood Extraction Kit was used to extract genomic DNA from the blood cell samples.

This specimen comes from a study of cytomegalovirus exposure and HLA in healthy donors (dated by TCRdb to about 2017). As for the study more broadly: In an earlier analysis of under 750 of the donors, roughly 300 Gb of sequence data and 95 million to 130 million unique TCR beta sequences from some 170 million T cells were reported. Roughly 300 gigabases of sequencing data and 70 million to 100 million unique TCR sequences were included in an early release covering roughly 700 HLA-typed donors. Of the 398 genotyped donors, around 81% fell in the genetic ancestry cluster associated with self-reported Caucasian donors. The study aimed to test whether cataloging public T cell receptors could reveal signatures of past pathogen exposure. The T cell repertoires of some 670 subjects were profiled by immunosequencing and related to cytomegalovirus serostatus. In addition to the first cohort of 500 to 850 subjects, a separate validation cohort of under 150 different subjects was used. The study combined high-throughput TCR immunosequencing, statistical association of individual TCRs with disease status, and machine learning to predict cytomegalovirus infection status. In a later analysis, previously published TCR beta repertoires from 550 to 700 donors were re-analyzed and high-resolution HLA genotyping was added so that TCR occurrence patterns could be studied. In the later analysis, no new phenotypic data were used to find candidate immune exposures; instead, reliance was placed on TCR beta sequences and their occurrence across donors. In an earlier analysis of 500 to 650 of the donors, high-throughput TCR beta sequencing was used to judge whether each TCR beta V gene segment behaved as functional or pseudogenic. Donor age, sex, ethnicity and CMV serostatus were compiled together with the repertoire data. A later genetic analysis used genome-wide SNP genotypes for about 65% of the 666 donors, treating that subset as a discovery cohort. Every repertoire in the discovery cohort had been generated on one and the same sequencing platform. Both class I and class II loci were covered by HLA typing, at four-digit resolution. The number of typed donors differed by locus: roughly 620-630 for A, B, C, DRB1 and DQB1; some 500 for DQA1; some 590 for DPA1; and roughly 470 for DPB1. Because of strong linkage in the cohort, five DR-DQ haplotypes were treated as single units for association and clustering. Across roughly 420 genotyped donors of the cohort, an average of about 220,000 unique TCR beta nucleotide sequences per donor were sequenced, and approximately 17% of those sequences were non-productive.

Overall study results and their limits: In an earlier analysis of approximately 590 of the donors, most TCR beta V segments appeared in productive rearrangements about 87% or about 30% of the time, broadly matching IMGT annotations. A cluster of highly shared sequence variants was judged likely to be a technical artifact of the sequencing pipeline. In both the original and validation cohorts, the classifier was reported to diagnose cytomegalovirus status with high specificity and sensitivity. Most TCR sequences were observed very rarely across donors, whereas some public TCRs were present in many individuals. Compared with equally common non-associated chains, HLA-associated TCR beta chains in a later analysis were more clonally expanded and had lower generation probabilities. In the study, some 160 TCR beta chains were listed as associated with cytomegalovirus. A further reported finding was that TCR beta sequences accurately predicted the HLA-A and HLA-B alleles for most subjects in the first cohort. Because counts were too low, 15 to 20 rarely observed V segments, including chromosome 9 orphons, were excluded from the earlier analysis of 500 to 700 of the donors. The presence/absence analyses assumed that sequencing depth was roughly uniform across donors, and that assumption may not be true. A later analysis found that TCR association rates varied across HLA loci, with DRB1 alleles showing the most associated TCRs and HLA-C alleles the fewest. CMV serostatus was the only immune exposure information available for the cohort. Because some donors lacked HLA typing at each locus, the association tests relied only on the typed subset. In this cohort, only TCR beta chains were sequenced, and detectable features were limited by the absence of alpha or paired-chain data. The authors suggested that the approach could potentially be extended to other disease states and immunological phenotypes. The 87-base-pair reads could not distinguish some IMGT-functional V segments, including TRBV6-2 and TRBV6-3, so those segments were excluded. An association between a missense DCLRE1C variant and V-gene and J-gene trimming of TCR beta chains was found in a later genetic analysis and replicated in an independent cohort. A later analysis associated about 17,000 TCR beta sequences with specific HLA alleles at a false discovery rate of 0.05. In a later genetic analysis, fewer N-insertions in productive TCRs were reported among donors in an Asian-associated ancestry cluster than the roughly 700-donor mean. Several of the top co-occurrence clusters appeared to be linked to parvovirus B19, influenza, CMV and Epstein-Barr virus, according to a later analysis. When HLA alleles, especially DR and DQ, strongly co-occurred, TCR associations were difficult to assign to individual alleles. In vitro tests confirmed that a few of the cytomegalovirus-associated TCR beta chains recognize cytomegalovirus antigens. A later analysis found that most CMV-associated TCR beta chains appeared HLA-restricted, with HLA associations seemingly driven largely by CMV exposure. Linkage disequilibrium might explain the correlated functional status among segregating V segments, but an unknown experimental factor could not be excluded.

The library was generated by the immunoSEQ multiplex PCR assay. A mixture of 60 forward primers for TCR Vbeta segments and 13 reverse primers for TCR Jbeta segments was used in the multiplex PCR. The CDR3 region of rearranged TCR beta genes was amplified from genomic DNA with a multiplex PCR assay. The amplified TCR beta libraries were sequenced on the Illumina HiSeq System as 87-base-pair reads. In the original analysis: In a later analysis, 77 million or so unique TCR beta chains were counted across the roughly 610 repertoires, and approximately 11 million of these chains were shared by at least two donors. Raw reads were error-corrected and collapsed into unique sequences by a nearest-neighbor algorithm in which closely related sequences were merged to remove PCR and sequencing errors. To assign V, D and J gene segments, CDR3 sequences were aligned to IMGT reference sequences. For a sequence to be retained, at least a six-nucleotide match to both a V gene segment and a J gene segment was required. A rearrangement counted as productive if the CDR3 had no stop codons and remained in frame with V and J, and every other rearrangement counted as non-productive. CDR3 was defined by IMGT convention, running from the second conserved V-encoded cysteine to the conserved J-encoded phenylalanine. Sequences without an unambiguous match to a single V gene segment were excluded from the earlier analysis of 450 to 750 of the donors. An earlier analysis of about 590 of the donors classified V segments as functional when productive rearrangements were above 56.7% and as segregating when the standard deviation between donors was above 5%. To diagnose cytomegalovirus status from the catalog of TCR beta chain sequences, a statistical classification framework was built. In a later analysis, TCR nucleotide sequences were compared against IMGT/GENE-DB human TR gene sequences so that V and J genes could be assigned. Using the TCRdist pipeline, a later analysis assigned CDR3 sequences along with most-parsimonious VDJ recombination scenarios. In a later analysis, each TCR beta chain was defined by its CDR3 amino acid sequence together with its V-gene family, and reads without a unique V-gene family were excluded. As a way to deal with suspected cross-contamination and a sequencing artifact, a later analysis dropped roughly 620 nucleotide sequences that were highly shared and had low generation probability. In a later analysis, a clonal expansion index for each public chain was calculated from normalized within-repertoire ranks of inferred template counts. In a later analysis, generation probabilities were computed with a VDJ recombination model fitted to out-of-frame rearrangements, and the resulting probabilities were checked against IGoR. Hypergeometric tests were used in a later analysis to score TCR-TCR, TCR-HLA and TCR-CMV co-occurrence, with a repertoire-size bias correction applied to the TCR pairs. To estimate false discovery rates, a later analysis permuted the HLA or CMV assignments 20 times. In a later analysis, co-occurring TCRs were grouped using DBSCAN, with TCRdist sequence similarity added in when clustering inside HLA-allele-positive subsets. Co-occurrence clustering excluded repertoires with fewer than 30,000 or more than 120,000 public chains, plus five with anomalous nucleotide sharing. TCRdb's version of the immuneACCESS table is confined to in-frame rearrangements and falls short of the full clone set. An unresolved V gene accounts for under half of the shortfall where checked; the remainder is of unknown origin. Clone size and V and J calls were adopted from that table, with D and trimming inferred from the DNA. The sample data list around 210,000 clones, and 70% to 80% of these were observed just once. The top ten hold roughly 3% of the sample.

Recombination connected TRBV5-4 to TRBJ2-7; TRBD1 lines up with 8 middle nucleotides. The sequenced sample was PBMCs. The source of this sequence is a woman aged 25 to 39 in good health and CMV-seronegative. The DNA reads TGTGCCAGCAGCAGGACAGGGCAAAGGAACGAGCAGTACTTC. Its protein reads: CASSRTGQRNEQYF.